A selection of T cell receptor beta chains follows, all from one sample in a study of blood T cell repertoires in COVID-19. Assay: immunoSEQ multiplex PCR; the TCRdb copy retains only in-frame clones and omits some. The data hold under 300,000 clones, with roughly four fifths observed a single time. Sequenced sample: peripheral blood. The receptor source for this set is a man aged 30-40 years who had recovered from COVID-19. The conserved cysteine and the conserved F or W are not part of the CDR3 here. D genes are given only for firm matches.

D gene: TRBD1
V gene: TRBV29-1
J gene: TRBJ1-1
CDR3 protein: SVANRDRGAF

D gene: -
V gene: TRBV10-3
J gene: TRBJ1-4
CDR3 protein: AISADINEKLF

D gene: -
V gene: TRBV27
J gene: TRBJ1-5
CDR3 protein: ASSLVGASRPQH

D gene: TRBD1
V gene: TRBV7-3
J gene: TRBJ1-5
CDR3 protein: ASSQNEPGQKNYSNQPQH

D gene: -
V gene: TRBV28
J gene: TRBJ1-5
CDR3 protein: ASIQGGLGSNQPQH

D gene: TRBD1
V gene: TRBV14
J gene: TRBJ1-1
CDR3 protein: ASSPLGTGMNTEAF

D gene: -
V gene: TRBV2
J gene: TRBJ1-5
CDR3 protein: ASSEGVQVPNQPQH

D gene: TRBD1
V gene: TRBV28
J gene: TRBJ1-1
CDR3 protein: ASSPGQGMRTEAF

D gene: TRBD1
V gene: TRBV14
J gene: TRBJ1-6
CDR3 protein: ASSEQGFGSPLH

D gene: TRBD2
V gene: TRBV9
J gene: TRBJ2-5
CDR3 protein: ASTASGGARETQY

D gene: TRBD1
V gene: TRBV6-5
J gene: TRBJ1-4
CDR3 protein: ASRPGTGEEKLF

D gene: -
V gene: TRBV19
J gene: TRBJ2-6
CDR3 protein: ASNILRGSGANVLT

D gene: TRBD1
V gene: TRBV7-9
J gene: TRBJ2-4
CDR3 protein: ASSFSTGEDIQY

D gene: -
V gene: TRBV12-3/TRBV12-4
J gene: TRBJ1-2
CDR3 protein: ASRSPGYGYT

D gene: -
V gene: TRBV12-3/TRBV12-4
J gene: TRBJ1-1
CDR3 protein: ASSRLTEAF

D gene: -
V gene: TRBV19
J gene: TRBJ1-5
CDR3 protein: ASSTGRERQPQH

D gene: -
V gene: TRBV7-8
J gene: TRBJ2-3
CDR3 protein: ASSPDSSTDTQY

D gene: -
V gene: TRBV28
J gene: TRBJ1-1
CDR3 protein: ASRTTRGDANTEAF